This T cell receptor (beta chain) was profiled in a study of CD8+CD57+ T cells in acquired aplastic anemia. The CDR3 runs to 12 residues. Germline V gene lookup returns CDR1 KGHDR and CDR2 SFDVKD. Profiling that covered TCR beta VDJ and CDR3 relied on genomic DNA as its template. TCRdb fed the reads into MiXCR, producing one record per CDR3 protein. The data show about 190,000 distinct CDR3 sequences, around 59% seen once. The sequence was collected from a human donor in good health, serving as a control. The sequenced material came from sorted CD4+, CD8+, or CD8+CD57+ T cells (not recorded which) from PBMCs. J is TRBJ2-3 and V is TRBV24-1; the match to TRBD1 covers 7 bases. The CDR3 region is CAPGQVTDTQYF. The CDR3 DNA follows: TGTGCTCCAGGACAGGTCACAGATACGCAGTATTTT.